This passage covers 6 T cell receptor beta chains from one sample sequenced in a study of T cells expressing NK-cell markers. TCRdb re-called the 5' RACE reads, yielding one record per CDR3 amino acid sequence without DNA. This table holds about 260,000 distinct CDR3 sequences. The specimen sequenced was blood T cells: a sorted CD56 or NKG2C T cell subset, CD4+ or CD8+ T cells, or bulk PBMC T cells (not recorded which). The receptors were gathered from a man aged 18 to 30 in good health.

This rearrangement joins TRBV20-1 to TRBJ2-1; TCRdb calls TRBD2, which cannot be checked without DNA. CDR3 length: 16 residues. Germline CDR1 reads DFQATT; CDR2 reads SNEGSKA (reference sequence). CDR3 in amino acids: CSASPESSGRRNEQFF.

The CDR3: CAGKGQGLSPLHF. This chain links TRBV2 with TRBJ1-6; TCRdb calls TRBD1, which cannot be checked without DNA. The CDR3 has 13 amino acids. Germline CDR1 and CDR2: SNHLY and FYNNEI.

The CDR3 sequence: CASSLAEVSEQFF. The chain carries TRBV5-1 and TRBJ2-1. This CDR3 contains 13 residues. The V gene's germline CDR1 is SGHRS and CDR2 YFSETQ.

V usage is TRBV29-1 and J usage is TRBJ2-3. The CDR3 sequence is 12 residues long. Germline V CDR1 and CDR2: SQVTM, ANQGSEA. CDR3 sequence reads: CSVALTTDTQYF.

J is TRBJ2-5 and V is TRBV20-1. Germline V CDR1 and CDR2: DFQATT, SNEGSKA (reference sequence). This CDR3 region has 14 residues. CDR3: CSARRLHASETQYF.

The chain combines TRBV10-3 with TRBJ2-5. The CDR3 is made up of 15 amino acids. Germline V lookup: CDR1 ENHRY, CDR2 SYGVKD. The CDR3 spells CAISESGGNQETQYF.